The 25 T cell receptor beta chains presented below share a single source sample, sequenced in a study of control samples from healthy donors and cancer patients. This table comes from immunoSEQ multiplex PCR, and its TCRdb copy is limited to in-frame clones, with some not included. The table shows more than 100,000 clones, with about 91% occurring only once. The sample taken for sequencing was blood. The receptors here all came from a man between 18 and 29 years old in good health.

The V gene is TRBV2, the J gene TRBJ2-3; 11 bases are a match to TRBD2. Germline CDR1 reads SNHLY; CDR2 reads FYNNEI. Trimming at V came to 4 bases and at J to 6 bases, leaving 6 bases not matched to a gene. The CDR3 contains 15 residues. The CDR3 reads CASSGLAGGMDTQYF. The CDR3, as DNA: TGTGCCAGCAGTGGCCTAGCGGGGGGCATGGATACGCAGTATTTT. Based on the CDR3 plus reference TRBV2 and TRBJ2-3, the full variable domain is EPEVTQTPSHQVTQMGQEVILRCVPISNHLYFYWYRQILGQKVEFLVSFYNNEISEKSEIFDDQFSVERPDGSNFTLKIRSTKLEDSAMYFCASSGLAGGMDTQYFGPGTRLTVL.

The chain combines TRBV7-3 with TRBJ2-5, with D perhaps TRBD2 (6 bases). The CDR3 is 14 residues long. CDR1 is SGHTA and CDR2 is FQGTGA in the germline V gene. The V and J ends lost 0 bases and 4 bases respectively, with 9 bases between them. The CDR3 DNA sequence: TGTGCCAGCAGCTTAACGGGGGGTCGAGAGACCCAGTACTTC. Translated, it gives CASSLTGGRETQYF.

This chain links TRBV18 with TRBJ1-5; D not resolved. Trimming removed 2 bases at V and 1 base at J, with 9 bases between. The CDR3 spans 15 residues. Per the germline V gene, CDR1 is KGHSH and CDR2 is LQKENI. CDR3 region: CASSPSGSSNQPQHF. The CDR3 nucleotides are TGTGCCAGCTCACCATCGGGGAGCAGCAATCAGCCCCAGCATTTT.

The gene calls are TRBV4-1 and TRBJ1-2, with D perhaps TRBD1 (5 bases). CDR3 size: 14 residues. CDR1 and CDR2 (germline): MGHRA, YSYEKL. V was cut by 0 bases and J by 8 bases, with 13 bases left in between. CDR3 sequence (DNA): TGCGCCAGCAGCCAAGAGCACAGGCTTGAGGGCTACACCTTC. Residues: CASSQEHRLEGYTF.

The chain is built from TRBV18 and TRBJ1-4; TRBD1 aligns across 12 bases. In germline, CDR1 is KGHSH, CDR2 LQKENI. J gave up 6 bases and V 3 bases, and 5 bases lay outside the gene matches. This CDR3 is built from 16 residues. The CDR3 loop is CASSPRDRGQHEKLFF. The CDR3 region has the DNA TGTGCCAGCTCACCCCGGGACAGGGGGCAACATGAAAAACTGTTTTTT. The whole variable domain, remainder taken from reference TRBV18 and TRBJ1-4, is NAGVMQNPRHLVRRRGQEARLRCSPMKGHSHVYWYRQLPEEGLKFMVYLQKENIIDESGMPKERFSAEFPKEGPSILRIQQVVRGDSAAYFCASSPRDRGQHEKLFFGSGTQLSVL.

The CDR3 sequence: CASSVLGSGNTIYF. CDR3 DNA sequence: TGTGCCAGCAGTGTTCTGGGATCCGGAAACACCATATATTTT. The rearrangement joins TRBV2 to TRBJ1-3; D not resolved. The germline gives CDR1 SNHLY, CDR2 FYNNEI. This CDR3 has 14 amino acids. Trimming stripped 4 bases from V and 4 bases from J, with 11 bases between.

This chain links TRBV7-3 with TRBJ2-5; perhaps TRBD2 as D (5 bases). The V end lost 3 bases, the J end lost 5 bases, and 10 bases lay between the germline ends. The CDR3 totals 13 residues. Germline lookup yields CDR1 SGHTA and CDR2 FQGTGA. The DNA of the CDR3 is TGTGCCAGCAGCTTGGACCGGAGGGAGACCCAGTACTTC. Protein product: CASSLDRRETQYF. Variable domain in full (rest from reference TRBV7-3 and TRBJ2-5): GAGVSQTPSNKVTEKGKYVELRCDPISGHTALYWYRQSLGQGPEFLIYFQGTGAADDSGLPNDRFFAVRPEGSVSTLKIQRTERGDSAVYLCASSLDRRETQYFGPGTRLLVL.

The chain carries TRBV29-1 and TRBJ1-1; D uncertain. The CDR3 has 11 amino acids. Germline assignment: CDR1 SQVTM and CDR2 ANQGSEA. Trimming left V 0 bases short and J 8 bases short, with 7 bases between. In nucleotides, the CDR3 is TGCAGCGTTGAAGAGCCAAGGGAAGCTTTCTTT. Translated: CSVEEPREAFF.

CDR3 nucleotide sequence: TGTGCCAGCAGTTTGCAGGTTTTCTATGGCTACACCTTC. Encoded protein: CASSLQVFYGYTF. The chain employs TRBV12-3 or TRBV12-4 and TRBJ1-2; D remains ambiguous. V dropped 3 bases and J dropped 4 bases, with 9 bases sitting between them. The CDR3 spans 13 residues.

The J gene is TRBJ1-5, the V gene TRBV15; D might be TRBD1 (5 bases). CDR3 length equals 15 residues. Germline V gives CDR1 LNHNV, CDR2 YYDKDF (reference sequence). V was clipped by 3 bases and J by 7 bases, with 16 bases between them. The CDR3 nucleotides are TGTGCCACCAGCAGGGGGGGGTCCCAAGGCCAGCCCCAGCATTTT. Protein: CATSRGGSQGQPQHF.

The V gene is TRBV6-5, the J gene TRBJ2-3; D gene ambiguous. The CDR3 is made up of 13 amino acids. The V end was cut by 6 bases, the J end by 6 bases, with 13 bases between. Germline V gene sequence: CDR1 MNHEY, CDR2 SVGAGI. The CDR3 region has the DNA TGTGCCAGCAGCAATGGGATCACTGATACGCAGTATTTT. This gives the protein CASSNGITDTQYF.

V is TRBV9 and J is TRBJ1-1; 10 nucleotides line up with TRBD1. Unmatched junction bases numbered 3, after V lost 0 bases and J lost 7 bases. CDR3 length: 14 residues. Germline V CDR1 and CDR2: SGDLS, YYNGEE. The CDR3, as DNA: TGTGCCAGCAGCGTAGGGGGGACAGGGGATGAAGCTTTCTTT. It codes for CASSVGGTGDEAFF. Based on the CDR3 plus reference TRBV9 and TRBJ1-1, the full variable domain is DSGVTQTPKHLITATGQRVTLRCSPRSGDLSVYWYQQSLDQGLQFLIQYYNGEERAKGNILERFSAQQFPDLHSELNLSSLELGDSALYFCASSVGGTGDEAFFGQGTRLTVV.

The rearrangement uses TRBV4-1 and TRBJ1-1; D might be TRBD1 (5 bases). The V end was cut by 0 bases, the J end by 6 bases, with 14 bases between. The CDR3 is 15 residues long. The germline CDR1 and CDR2 sequences are MGHRA and YSYEKL. CDR3: CASSQDPQAGAEAFF. CDR3 bases: TGCGCCAGCAGCCAAGACCCACAGGCCGGCGCTGAAGCTTTCTTT.

The genes are TRBV9 and TRBJ1-6; D is unclear. V gave up 0 bases and J gave up 9 bases, with 10 bases separating them. This CDR3 is 14 amino acids long. Per the germline V gene, CDR1 is SGDLS and CDR2 is YYNGEE. The CDR3 spells CASSVEADGSPLHF. For the CDR3, the DNA is TGTGCCAGCAGCGTAGAGGCCGATGGTTCACCCCTCCACTTT.

CDR3 DNA sequence: TGTGCCAGCAGTTTCACCAGGGATACTGAAGCTTTCTTT. Its translation is CASSFTRDTEAFF. The V and J genes are TRBV12-3 or TRBV12-4 and TRBJ1-1, with D possibly being TRBD1 (5 bases). Trimming took off 3 bases at V and 5 bases at J, with 10 bases between the two ends. This CDR3 contains 13 residues.

CDR3 protein: CASTRRDRVGQPQHF. The CDR3 DNA sequence: TGTGCCAGCACCCGCCGGGACAGGGTCGGTCAGCCCCAGCATTTT. The chain couples TRBV6-5 to TRBJ1-5; TRBD1 matches 9 bases. Per the germline V gene, CDR1 is MNHEY and CDR2 is SVGAGI. V shed 7 bases, J shed 6 bases, and the junction held 10 bases outside the gene matches. The CDR3 has 15 amino acids.

This clone was counted a single time. In nucleotides, the CDR3 is TGTGCCAGTAGGGACCCTGCTGGGGCCAACGTCCTGACTTTC. Translated: CASRDPAGANVLTF. The chain carries TRBV19 and TRBJ2-6; D is unclear. Germline lookup yields CDR1 LNHDA and CDR2 SQIVND (reference sequence). The V gene lost 6 bases and the J gene lost 2 bases, with 8 bases spanning the gap. This CDR3 comprises 14 residues.

This clone has just one count. The chain links TRBV7-6 to TRBJ1-6; D is perhaps TRBD1 (6 bases). This CDR3 spans 15 amino acids. Trimming removed 2 bases at V and 8 bases at J, with 13 bases between. Looked up from germline, CDR1 is SGHVS and CDR2 is FNYEAQ. Here the CDR3 DNA reads TGTGCCAGCAGCTTACTCAGGGGCAGGGATTCACCCCTCCACTTT. Protein: CASSLLRGRDSPLHF.

The chain recombines TRBV4-1 with TRBJ1-1; D is unclear. V was shortened by 4 bases and J by 0 bases, with 12 bases between the two germline ends. The germline V gene encodes CDR1 MGHRA and CDR2 YSYEKL. CDR3 length: 15 residues. The CDR3: CASSRDGMMNTEAFF. The CDR3 DNA is TGCGCCAGCAGCCGCGATGGGATGATGAACACTGAAGCTTTCTTT.

This sequence joins TRBV5-1 and TRBJ1-1; D remains unclear. V was shortened by 0 bases and J by 5 bases, with 23 bases between the two germline ends. This CDR3 contains 18 residues. Germline loops: CDR1 SGHRS, CDR2 YFSETQ. The DNA of the CDR3 is TGCGCCAGCAGCTTGGGGGCCTCCAGCTTTTCCCTGGGAACTGAAGCTTTCTTT. It translates to CASSLGASSFSLGTEAFF.

J is TRBJ1-2 and V is TRBV6-5, with TRBD1 matching 9 bases. Losses at the gene ends were 6 bases for V and 2 bases for J; bases not matched to a gene: 4. Germline-derived CDR1 and CDR2 are MNHEY and SVGAGI. The CDR3 spans 14 residues. Here the CDR3 DNA reads TGTGCCAGCAGGACAGGGGGGTTCAACTATGGCTACACCTTC. Encoded protein: CASRTGGFNYGYTF.

Of note for this clone: Other DNA sequences within the sample encode an identical CDR3. The chain is built from TRBV6-5 and TRBJ1-3; D remains ambiguous. V lost 8 bases and J lost 3, with 5 bases in between. The CDR3 consists of 11 residues. Germline V gene lookup returns CDR1 MNHEY and CDR2 SVGAGI. In nucleotides, the CDR3 is TGTGCCAGCCAGATTGGAAACACCATATATTTT. This encodes CASQIGNTIYF.

The chain couples TRBV27 to TRBJ2-3; 9 positions match TRBD2. Germline-derived CDR1 and CDR2 are MNHEY and SMNVEV (reference sequence). The J segment lost 0 bases and the V segment lost 3 bases, leaving 1 base of the junction unmatched. The CDR3 runs 15 residues. The CDR3 DNA reads as TGTGCCAGCAGTTTCCTAGCGGGGAGCACAGATACGCAGTATTTT. Protein sequence: CASSFLAGSTDTQYF.

The chain has TRBV11-3 and TRBJ2-1, with D perhaps TRBD1 or TRBD2 (5 bases each). Trimming removed 0 bases at V and 9 bases at J, with 12 bases between. The CDR3 runs 14 residues. Germline assignment: CDR1 SGHNT and CDR2 YENEEA. The CDR3 sequence: CASSLDSGRGEQFF. Here the CDR3 DNA reads TGTGCCAGCAGCTTAGATTCGGGGCGCGGTGAGCAGTTCTTC.

The CDR3 nucleotides are TGTGCCAGCAGCTTATGGGAGGAGGAGACCCAGTACTTC. Protein sequence: CASSLWEEETQYF. V is TRBV11-2 and J is TRBJ2-5, with D possibly being TRBD2 (6 bases). The germline gives CDR1 SGHAT, CDR2 FQNNGV. The CDR3 is 13 residues long. Trimming cost V 2 bases and J 5 bases, with 9 bases left between them.